The rows below give T cell receptor beta chains drawn from one sample of a study of response to subunit inactivated influenza vaccine. MiXCR, run by TCRdb on the RT-PCR reads, gives a single entry per CDR3 protein. The sample has more than 400,000 distinct CDR3 sequences; around 7.7% are singletons. The sequencing used PBMCs from blood, collected around 25 months after vaccination. These receptors were taken from a man between 45 and 75 years old who received an inactivated influenza vaccine. The CDR3 runs from the conserved cysteine through the conserved F or W. Fields, in order: CDR3 protein, CDR3 DNA, CDR3 length, V gene, J gene, clone size, D gene. A D gene is named only where the DNA matches it firmly. Only some rows state a clone size, as once, few, many or a class for expanded clones.

CDR3aa: CASSGTTGDTQYF
CDR3nt: TGCGCCAGCAGCGGGACTACGGGAGATACGCAGTATTTT
len: 13
v_gene: TRBV5-1
j_gene: TRBJ2-3
abundance: many
d_gene: TRBD2

CDR3aa: CSVDRQGARETQYF
CDR3nt: TGCAGCGTTGATAGGCAGGGGGCGCGAGAGACCCAGTACTTC
len: 14
v_gene: TRBV29-1
j_gene: TRBJ2-5
abundance: many
d_gene: TRBD1

CDR3aa: CASSYQDQGNPGELFF
CDR3nt: TGCGCCAGCAGCTACCAGGACCAGGGGAACCCCGGGGAGCTGTTTTTT
len: 16
v_gene: TRBV5-1
j_gene: TRBJ2-2
abundance: few
d_gene: -

CDR3aa: CSASKGAGNSPLHF
CDR3nt: TGCAGTGCTAGTAAGGGGGCAGGTAATTCACCCCTCCACTTT
len: 14
v_gene: TRBV20-1
j_gene: TRBJ1-6
abundance: many
d_gene: TRBD1

CDR3aa: CASSLGPRGLLTYNEQFF
CDR3nt: TGTGCCAGCAGCTTAGGGCCTCGGGGGCTTCTAACCTACAATGAGCAGTTCTTC
len: 18
v_gene: TRBV7-2
j_gene: TRBJ2-1
abundance: many
d_gene: -

CDR3aa: CASQTGAPNQPQHF
CDR3nt: TGTGCCAGTCAGACAGGGGCTCCCAATCAGCCCCAGCATTTT
len: 14
v_gene: TRBV19
j_gene: TRBJ1-5
abundance: -
d_gene: TRBD1

CDR3aa: CASSSTSDYEQYF
CDR3nt: TGCGCCAGCAGCTCGACTAGCGATTACGAGCAGTACTTC
len: 13
v_gene: TRBV5-1
j_gene: TRBJ2-7
abundance: many
d_gene: TRBD2

CDR3aa: CASSQFASGIYEQYF
CDR3nt: TGTGCCAGCAGCCAATTCGCTAGCGGGATCTACGAGCAGTACTTC
len: 15
v_gene: TRBV16
j_gene: TRBJ2-7
abundance: -
d_gene: TRBD2

CDR3aa: CASRMNRGNEAFF
CDR3nt: TGTGCCAGCAGAATGAACAGGGGTAATGAAGCTTTCTTT
len: 13
v_gene: TRBV12-3/TRBV12-4
j_gene: TRBJ1-1
abundance: many
d_gene: TRBD1

CDR3aa: CASSPSWSGELFF
CDR3nt: TGTGCCAGCAGTCCGAGTTGGTCCGGGGAGCTGTTTTTT
len: 13
v_gene: TRBV13
j_gene: TRBJ2-2
abundance: few
d_gene: -

CDR3aa: CASSATGRGEQYF
CDR3nt: TGTGCCAGCAGCGCTACAGGGAGGGGCGAGCAGTACTTC
len: 13
v_gene: TRBV9
j_gene: TRBJ2-7
abundance: many
d_gene: -

CDR3aa: CASSPRLAGGPLGEQYF
CDR3nt: TGTGCCAGCAGCCCCCGACTAGCGGGAGGGCCACTTGGGGAGCAGTACTTC
len: 17
v_gene: TRBV4-2
j_gene: TRBJ2-7
abundance: few
d_gene: TRBD2

CDR3aa: CASSGFGAGVITDTQYF
CDR3nt: TGTGCCAGCAGTGGATTCGGAGCGGGAGTAATCACAGATACGCAGTATTTT
len: 17
v_gene: TRBV6-2/TRBV6-3
j_gene: TRBJ2-3
abundance: -
d_gene: TRBD2

CDR3aa: CASKGLTTVLREQYF
CDR3nt: TGTGCCAGCAAGGGCCTGACCACGGTTCTAAGGGAGCAGTACTTC
len: 15
v_gene: TRBV28
j_gene: TRBJ2-7
abundance: many
d_gene: -

CDR3aa: CASSTAGSMNTEAFF
CDR3nt: TGTGCCAGTAGTACCGCGGGTAGCATGAACACTGAAGCTTTCTTT
len: 15
v_gene: TRBV19
j_gene: TRBJ1-1
abundance: few
d_gene: -

CDR3aa: CSARGDTRGASTDTQYF
CDR3nt: TGCAGTGCTCGAGGAGATACCCGCGGGGCGAGCACAGATACGCAGTATTTT
len: 17
v_gene: TRBV20-1
j_gene: TRBJ2-3
abundance: few
d_gene: -

CDR3aa: CASSFGTKPYNEQFF
CDR3nt: TGTGCCAGCAGTTTCGGGACTAAGCCTTACAATGAGCAGTTCTTC
len: 15
v_gene: TRBV27
j_gene: TRBJ2-1
abundance: -
d_gene: TRBD2

CDR3aa: CSVDRQAIDTQYF
CDR3nt: TGCAGCGTTGATCGGCAGGCAATCGATACGCAGTATTTT
len: 13
v_gene: TRBV29-1
j_gene: TRBJ2-3
abundance: few
d_gene: -

CDR3aa: CSARDPGEYGYTF
CDR3nt: TGCAGTGCTAGAGATCCAGGGGAATATGGCTACACCTTC
len: 13
v_gene: TRBV20-1
j_gene: TRBJ1-2
abundance: -
d_gene: -

CDR3aa: CASSVGPGGTNYGYTF
CDR3nt: TGTGCCAGCAGCGTAGGGCCAGGGGGCACTAACTATGGCTACACCTTC
len: 16
v_gene: TRBV9
j_gene: TRBJ1-2
abundance: few
d_gene: TRBD1

CDR3aa: CASSGGTIIYEQYF
CDR3nt: TGTGCCAGCAGTGGAGGGACTATAATATACGAGCAGTACTTC
len: 14
v_gene: TRBV25-1
j_gene: TRBJ2-7
abundance: many
d_gene: TRBD2

CDR3aa: CASSFRGRGANVLTF
CDR3nt: TGTGCCAGCAGTTTTAGGGGACGGGGGGCCAACGTCCTGACTTTC
len: 15
v_gene: TRBV27
j_gene: TRBJ2-6
abundance: few
d_gene: -

CDR3aa: CAISESGQGFDEQYF
CDR3nt: TGTGCCATCAGTGAGTCGGGACAGGGGTTCGACGAGCAGTACTTC
len: 15
v_gene: TRBV10-3
j_gene: TRBJ2-7
abundance: few
d_gene: TRBD1

CDR3aa: CASSSPQGNNSPLHF
CDR3nt: TGTGCCAGCAGCTCACCGCAGGGTAATAATTCACCCCTCCACTTT
len: 15
v_gene: TRBV9
j_gene: TRBJ1-6
abundance: few
d_gene: -

CDR3aa: CASSLQWTDTQYF
CDR3nt: TGTGCCAGCAGCTTACAGTGGACGGATACGCAGTATTTT
len: 13
v_gene: TRBV13
j_gene: TRBJ2-3
abundance: -
d_gene: -

CDR3aa: CASSHGVSGTTSYEQYF
CDR3nt: TGTGCCAGCAGCCATGGTGTGTCTGGGACTACAAGCTACGAGCAGTACTTC
len: 17
v_gene: TRBV3-1
j_gene: TRBJ2-7
abundance: -
d_gene: TRBD2

CDR3aa: CASSPPSRGAETQYF
CDR3nt: TGTGCCAGCAGCCCCCCCAGCAGGGGGGCCGAGACCCAGTACTTC
len: 15
v_gene: TRBV7-9
j_gene: TRBJ2-5
abundance: -
d_gene: -

CDR3aa: CASSSPPQGITEAFF
CDR3nt: TGTGCCAGCAGCTCCCCGCCACAGGGTATCACTGAAGCTTTCTTT
len: 15
v_gene: TRBV7-2
j_gene: TRBJ1-1
abundance: -
d_gene: -

CDR3aa: CASSLGQGFQDTQYF
CDR3nt: TGCGCCAGCAGCTTGGGACAGGGATTTCAAGATACGCAGTATTTT
len: 15
v_gene: TRBV5-1
j_gene: TRBJ2-3
abundance: -
d_gene: TRBD1

CDR3aa: CSVEDGGNGQYF
CDR3nt: TGCAGCGTTGAAGATGGGGGGAATGGGCAGTACTTC
len: 12
v_gene: TRBV29-1
j_gene: TRBJ2-7
abundance: many
d_gene: -

CDR3aa: CAWMVQAAGELFF
CDR3nt: TGTGCCTGGATGGTCCAGGCTGCCGGGGAGCTGTTTTTT
len: 13
v_gene: TRBV30
j_gene: TRBJ2-2
abundance: -
d_gene: -

CDR3aa: CASSSGLQLNTDTQYF
CDR3nt: TGCGCCAGCAGCTCGGGACTGCAACTTAACACAGATACGCAGTATTTT
len: 16
v_gene: TRBV5-1
j_gene: TRBJ2-3
abundance: -
d_gene: -

CDR3aa: CASSLYPTGPSGNTIYF
CDR3nt: TGTGCCAGCAGCTTATACCCCACAGGTCCCTCTGGAAACACCATATATTTT
len: 17
v_gene: TRBV7-8
j_gene: TRBJ1-3
abundance: few
d_gene: -

CDR3aa: CSVVAGYNEQFF
CDR3nt: TGCAGCGTCGTGGCGGGGTACAATGAGCAGTTCTTC
len: 12
v_gene: TRBV29-1
j_gene: TRBJ2-1
abundance: many
d_gene: -

CDR3aa: CASSSQGSNQPQHF
CDR3nt: TGTGCCAGCAGTAGCCAGGGTAGCAATCAGCCCCAGCATTTT
len: 14
v_gene: TRBV2
j_gene: TRBJ1-5
abundance: many
d_gene: -

CDR3aa: CASSLATTYNEQFF
CDR3nt: TGTGCCAGCAGCTTGGCGACGACCTACAATGAGCAGTTCTTC
len: 14
v_gene: TRBV5-6
j_gene: TRBJ2-1
abundance: few
d_gene: -

CDR3aa: CASSLLAAEQFF
CDR3nt: TGCGCCAGCAGCTTGCTAGCGGCTGAGCAGTTCTTC
len: 12
v_gene: TRBV5-1
j_gene: TRBJ2-1
abundance: few
d_gene: TRBD2

CDR3aa: CASSEHKTEAFF
CDR3nt: TGTGCCAGCAGTGAACACAAAACTGAAGCTTTCTTT
len: 12
v_gene: TRBV6-1
j_gene: TRBJ1-1
abundance: -
d_gene: -

CDR3aa: CASSRTGADTGELFF
CDR3nt: TGTGCCAGCAGCCGGACAGGGGCTGACACCGGGGAGCTGTTTTTT
len: 15
v_gene: TRBV5-5
j_gene: TRBJ2-2
abundance: many
d_gene: TRBD1

CDR3aa: CASSQQTGMKETQYF
CDR3nt: TGTGCCAGCAGCCAACAGACAGGGATGAAGGAGACCCAGTACTTC
len: 15
v_gene: TRBV7-9
j_gene: TRBJ2-5
abundance: few
d_gene: TRBD1

CDR3aa: CASSQDGTGPYEQYF
CDR3nt: TGTGCCAGCAGCCAAGACGGTACAGGGCCCTACGAGCAGTACTTC
len: 15
v_gene: TRBV14
j_gene: TRBJ2-7
abundance: many
d_gene: -

CDR3aa: CASSLPGTGQETQYF
CDR3nt: TGTGCCAGCAGCTTACCCGGGACAGGGCAGGAGACCCAGTACTTC
len: 15
v_gene: TRBV5-4
j_gene: TRBJ2-5
abundance: few
d_gene: TRBD1

CDR3aa: CASSLVLVGGETQYF
CDR3nt: TGCGCCAGCAGCTTGGTACTCGTCGGGGGAGAGACCCAGTACTTC
len: 15
v_gene: TRBV5-1
j_gene: TRBJ2-5
abundance: many
d_gene: -

CDR3aa: CASSDRGRVTEAFF
CDR3nt: TGTGCCAGCAGCGACAGGGGCCGTGTCACTGAAGCTTTCTTT
len: 14
v_gene: TRBV27
j_gene: TRBJ1-1
abundance: few
d_gene: TRBD1

CDR3aa: CASSSGESSYNSPLHF
CDR3nt: TGCGCCAGCAGCTCGGGAGAGAGCTCCTATAATTCACCCCTCCACTTT
len: 16
v_gene: TRBV5-1
j_gene: TRBJ1-6
abundance: few
d_gene: -

CDR3aa: CASSFGPSGANVLTF
CDR3nt: TGTGCCAGCAGTTTCGGTCCGTCTGGGGCCAACGTCCTGACTTTC
len: 15
v_gene: TRBV27
j_gene: TRBJ2-6
abundance: few
d_gene: -

CDR3aa: CATSRVRESGELFF
CDR3nt: TGTGCCACCAGCAGAGTCAGGGAGTCCGGGGAGCTGTTTTTT
len: 14
v_gene: TRBV15
j_gene: TRBJ2-2
abundance: many
d_gene: -

CDR3aa: CASSQDLMATGGIYEQYF
CDR3nt: TGCGCCAGCAGCCAAGATTTGATGGCGACAGGGGGCATTTACGAGCAGTACTTC
len: 18
v_gene: TRBV4-3
j_gene: TRBJ2-7
abundance: -
d_gene: TRBD1

CDR3aa: CASSQGAGGGQPQHF
CDR3nt: TGCGCCAGCAGCCAAGGGGCAGGGGGCGGTCAGCCCCAGCATTTT
len: 15
v_gene: TRBV4-3
j_gene: TRBJ1-5
abundance: few
d_gene: TRBD1

CDR3aa: CATRYNGELFF
CDR3nt: TGTGCCACCAGGTACAACGGGGAGCTGTTTTTT
len: 11
v_gene: TRBV15
j_gene: TRBJ2-2
abundance: many
d_gene: -

CDR3aa: CSVVVLAGAYEQYF
CDR3nt: TGCAGCGTTGTGGTATTGGCAGGAGCCTACGAGCAGTACTTC
len: 14
v_gene: TRBV29-1
j_gene: TRBJ2-7
abundance: -
d_gene: -

CDR3aa: CASSVPLTGQETQYF
CDR3nt: TGTGCCAGCAGCGTCCCCCTGACAGGGCAAGAGACCCAGTACTTC
len: 15
v_gene: TRBV7-9
j_gene: TRBJ2-5
abundance: -
d_gene: TRBD1

CDR3aa: CASSHTGAIYEQYF
CDR3nt: TGTGCCAGCAGTCACACAGGGGCCATCTACGAGCAGTACTTC
len: 14
v_gene: TRBV6-5
j_gene: TRBJ2-7
abundance: -
d_gene: TRBD1

CDR3aa: CASRIPGTVNTEAFF
CDR3nt: TGTGCCAGCAGGATTCCCGGGACAGTGAACACTGAAGCTTTCTTT
len: 15
v_gene: TRBV6-1
j_gene: TRBJ1-1
abundance: -
d_gene: TRBD1

CDR3aa: CASSSRGTHTDTQYF
CDR3nt: TGCGCCAGCAGCTCTCGGGGGACACACACAGATACGCAGTATTTT
len: 15
v_gene: TRBV4-1
j_gene: TRBJ2-3
abundance: few
d_gene: -

CDR3aa: CATSRATGSSYGYTF
CDR3nt: TGTGCCACCAGCAGAGCAACAGGGTCGAGCTATGGCTACACCTTC
len: 15
v_gene: TRBV15
j_gene: TRBJ1-2
abundance: few
d_gene: -

CDR3aa: CAISVLAGPNNEQFF
CDR3nt: TGTGCCATCAGTGTATTAGCGGGGCCGAACAATGAGCAGTTCTTC
len: 15
v_gene: TRBV10-3
j_gene: TRBJ2-1
abundance: -
d_gene: TRBD2

CDR3aa: CASSPGQGRLFEQYF
CDR3nt: TGCGCCAGCAGCCCCGGACAGGGGCGTCTTTTCGAGCAGTACTTC
len: 15
v_gene: TRBV4-1
j_gene: TRBJ2-7
abundance: -
d_gene: TRBD1